These T cell receptor beta chains were read from a single sample in a study of shared clonotypes between healthy human individuals. Assay: immunoSEQ multiplex PCR; the TCRdb copy retains only in-frame clones and omits some. This table has over 150,000 clones, 65% to 70% appearing once. The source material was memory CD4+ T cells sorted from blood. All receptors come from a young man in good health. Both conserved end residues are part of each CDR3. D genes are given only for firm matches. A clone size is listed for some rows: how often the clone was seen (once, few, many), or a class if it is expanded.

J gene: TRBJ2-1; D gene: TRBD1; clone size: NA; V gene: TRBV7-2; CDR3 DNA: TGTGCCAGCAGCTTAGCGAGGGGGCTGTACAATGAGCAGTTCTTC; CDR3 protein: CASSLARGLYNEQFF
J gene: TRBJ2-6; D gene: NA; clone size: NA; V gene: TRBV7-3; CDR3 DNA: TGTGCCAGCAGCCGCAACACGGGGGCGGCCAACGTCCTGACTTTC; CDR3 protein: CASSRNTGAANVLTF
J gene: TRBJ2-1; D gene: TRBD2; clone size: NA; V gene: TRBV4-1; CDR3 DNA: TGCGCCAGCAGCCTCCTAACTAGCGGAAACGACAATGAGCAGTTCTTC; CDR3 protein: CASSLLTSGNDNEQFF
J gene: TRBJ2-5; D gene: TRBD2; clone size: NA; V gene: TRBV5-1; CDR3 DNA: TGCGCCAGCAGCTTGGAGACTAGCGGCTGGGGGGAGACCCAGTACTTC; CDR3 protein: CASSLETSGWGETQYF
J gene: TRBJ2-7; D gene: NA; clone size: NA; V gene: TRBV9; CDR3 DNA: TGTGCCAGCAGGAAAGGCGATGGGTCCTACGAGCAGTACTTC; CDR3 protein: CASRKGDGSYEQYF
J gene: TRBJ2-1; D gene: NA; clone size: many; V gene: TRBV25-1; CDR3 DNA: TGTGCCAGCAGTGACTACCGGGGTCTGAAATCTAGTGAGCAGTTCTTC; CDR3 protein: CASSDYRGLKSSEQFF
J gene: TRBJ2-1; D gene: NA; clone size: NA; V gene: TRBV28; CDR3 DNA: TGTGCCAGCAGTTTAACAGGGCTTTACAATGAGCAGTTCTTC; CDR3 protein: CASSLTGLYNEQFF
J gene: TRBJ2-3; D gene: NA; clone size: NA; V gene: TRBV4-2; CDR3 DNA: TGTGCCAGCAGCCGGGCCTTCCGGACAGATACGCAGTATTTT; CDR3 protein: CASSRAFRTDTQYF
J gene: TRBJ2-7; D gene: TRBD2; clone size: NA; V gene: TRBV7-2; CDR3 DNA: TGTGCCAGCAGCTTAAGGAGGACTAGCGATCGCCTTTTCTACGAGCAGTACTTC; CDR3 protein: CASSLRRTSDRLFYEQYF
J gene: TRBJ2-1; D gene: NA; clone size: many; V gene: TRBV5-1; CDR3 DNA: TGCGCCAGCAGTGGTGTAGGCGGTCGGTTCTTC; CDR3 protein: CASSGVGGRFF
J gene: TRBJ2-1; D gene: TRBD1; clone size: many; V gene: TRBV10-3; CDR3 DNA: TGTGCCATCACCCAGACAGGGGACGCTGAGCAGTTCTTC; CDR3 protein: CAITQTGDAEQFF
J gene: TRBJ2-3; D gene: NA; clone size: once; V gene: TRBV18; CDR3 DNA: TGTGCCAGCTCACCAATCACAGATGAAACAGATACGCAGTATTTT; CDR3 protein: CASSPITDETDTQYF
J gene: TRBJ1-5; D gene: TRBD1; clone size: NA; V gene: TRBV28; CDR3 DNA: TGTGCCAGCAGACCAAAGTGGACAGGGAGCAATCAGCCCCAGCATTTT; CDR3 protein: CASRPKWTGSNQPQHF
J gene: TRBJ2-7; D gene: NA; clone size: NA; V gene: TRBV9; CDR3 DNA: TGTGCCAGCAACTCCGGCAGCTCCTACGAGCAGTACTTC; CDR3 protein: CASNSGSSYEQYF
J gene: TRBJ1-4; D gene: NA; clone size: NA; V gene: TRBV7-2; CDR3 DNA: TGTGCCAGCAGCTCCCGACATCGGGGAGGAGATGAAAAACTGTTTTTT; CDR3 protein: CASSSRHRGGDEKLFF
J gene: TRBJ2-3; D gene: NA; clone size: NA; V gene: TRBV29-1; CDR3 DNA: TGCAGCCTTGAGGCCTCGGGCACCAGCACAGATACGCAGTATTTT; CDR3 protein: CSLEASGTSTDTQYF
J gene: TRBJ2-1; D gene: TRBD1; clone size: NA; V gene: TRBV5-5; CDR3 DNA: TGTGCCAGCTCTTCCAGTGGGACAGGGACTTACAATGAGCAGTTCTTC; CDR3 protein: CASSSSGTGTYNEQFF
J gene: TRBJ2-1; D gene: NA; clone size: once; V gene: TRBV2; CDR3 DNA: TGTGCCAGCAGTTACGACGGTACGAATGAGCAGTTCTTC; CDR3 protein: CASSYDGTNEQFF
J gene: TRBJ2-1; D gene: NA; clone size: few; V gene: TRBV29-1; CDR3 DNA: TGCAGCGTTTGGGACCTTAATGAGCAGTTCTTC; CDR3 protein: CSVWDLNEQFF
J gene: TRBJ2-5; D gene: TRBD2; clone size: NA; V gene: TRBV5-1; CDR3 DNA: TGCGCCAGCAGCTTGGCCAAGTCTAGCGGGAGTGGAGAGACCCAGTACTTC; CDR3 protein: CASSLAKSSGSGETQYF
J gene: TRBJ2-1; D gene: NA; clone size: once; V gene: TRBV12-5; CDR3 DNA: TGTGCTAGTGGTTTGGTACAGGGAGGGGATTCCTACAATGAGCAGTTCTTC; CDR3 protein: CASGLVQGGDSYNEQFF
J gene: TRBJ2-7; D gene: TRBD2; clone size: few; V gene: TRBV30; CDR3 DNA: TGTGCCATCACGGGGCCAGCGGGAGGAGGCGAGCAGTACTTC; CDR3 protein: CAITGPAGGGEQYF
J gene: TRBJ2-1; D gene: NA; clone size: NA; V gene: TRBV28; CDR3 DNA: TGTGCCAGCACCCTCGGAGGGGCGCTTTCAAATGAGCAGTTCTTC; CDR3 protein: CASTLGGALSNEQFF
J gene: TRBJ2-1; D gene: TRBD2; clone size: NA; V gene: TRBV27; CDR3 DNA: TGTGCCAGCAGTTCAAGGGGTAGCGGGAGTGTGACCTACAATGAGCAGTTCTTC; CDR3 protein: CASSSRGSGSVTYNEQFF
J gene: TRBJ1-1; D gene: NA; clone size: few; V gene: TRBV28; CDR3 DNA: TGTGCCAGCAGCCGCAAAGTGAACACTGAAGCTTTCTTT; CDR3 protein: CASSRKVNTEAFF
J gene: TRBJ2-7; D gene: NA; clone size: NA; V gene: TRBV5-1; CDR3 DNA: TGCGCCAGCAGCTTGGGCGGCACCAACTCCTACGAGCAGTACTTC; CDR3 protein: CASSLGGTNSYEQYF
J gene: TRBJ2-6; D gene: NA; clone size: NA; V gene: TRBV18; CDR3 DNA: TGTGCCAGCTCAAACAAACAGGGTCCTGGGGCCAACGTCCTGACTTTC; CDR3 protein: CASSNKQGPGANVLTF
J gene: TRBJ2-7; D gene: NA; clone size: NA; V gene: TRBV29-1; CDR3 DNA: TGCAGCGTTGCGGGGCTTAGCTCCTACGAGCAGTACTTC; CDR3 protein: CSVAGLSSYEQYF
J gene: TRBJ2-1; D gene: NA; clone size: once; V gene: TRBV11-2; CDR3 DNA: TGTGCCAGCAGCTTAGAAGCGGGTATCCTTAATTCCTACAATGAGCAGTTCTTC; CDR3 protein: CASSLEAGILNSYNEQFF
J gene: TRBJ2-7; D gene: NA; clone size: many; V gene: TRBV15; CDR3 DNA: TGTGCCACCAGCAGAGATGCTCGATACGAGCAGTACTTC; CDR3 protein: CATSRDARYEQYF
J gene: TRBJ2-7; D gene: NA; clone size: NA; V gene: TRBV7-8; CDR3 DNA: TGTGCCAGCAGCCACCGACGGCAAGTAGCGGACGAGCAGTACTTC; CDR3 protein: CASSHRRQVADEQYF
J gene: TRBJ2-5; D gene: TRBD2; clone size: NA; V gene: TRBV7-3; CDR3 DNA: TGTGCCAGCAGCTCGGGACTAGCGGTACTACAAGAGACCCAGTACTTC; CDR3 protein: CASSSGLAVLQETQYF
J gene: TRBJ2-1; D gene: TRBD2; clone size: NA; V gene: TRBV27; CDR3 DNA: TGTGCCAGCAGTTTATTTCCTAGCGGGGAGCAGTTCTTC; CDR3 protein: CASSLFPSGEQFF
J gene: TRBJ2-6; D gene: NA; clone size: NA; V gene: TRBV7-2; CDR3 DNA: TGTGCCAGCAGTTGGACGGGCTCTGGGGCCAACGTCCTGACTTTC; CDR3 protein: CASSWTGSGANVLTF
J gene: TRBJ2-2; D gene: NA; clone size: NA; V gene: TRBV6-1; CDR3 DNA: TGTGCCAGCAGTGAAGCGGCCGGGGAGCTGTTTTTT; CDR3 protein: CASSEAAGELFF
J gene: TRBJ1-4; D gene: TRBD1; clone size: NA; V gene: TRBV25-1; CDR3 DNA: TGTGCCAGCTCTGGCCCGTTTAACAGGGGGGAGAATGAAAAACTGTTTTTT; CDR3 protein: CASSGPFNRGENEKLFF
J gene: TRBJ2-5; D gene: NA; clone size: NA; V gene: TRBV29-1; CDR3 DNA: TGCAGCGTTGTGATCGAGACCCAGTACTTC; CDR3 protein: CSVVIETQYF